The 14 T cell receptor beta chains given below trace back to one sample, sequenced in a study of control samples from healthy donors and cancer patients. Assay used: immunoSEQ multiplex PCR; TCRdb lists only in-frame clones, some missing. The table records under 200,000 clones, approximately 96% of them present only once. The sequenced material came from blood. The receptors here all came from a woman in her 30s in good health.

The V gene is TRBV7-9, the J gene TRBJ1-6, with no clear D. CDR1 is SEHNR, CDR2 FQNEAQ, per germline (reference sequence). Trimming stripped 5 bases from V and 3 bases from J, with 8 bases between. This CDR3 has 14 residues. The CDR3: CASSPGLYNSPLHF. In nucleotides, the CDR3 is TGTGCCAGCAGCCCAGGACTCTATAATTCACCCCTCCACTTT.

V usage is TRBV7-3 and J usage is TRBJ2-7; unclear D gene. Trimming left V 5 bases short and J 5 bases short, with 19 bases between. The CDR3 sequence is 15 residues long. Germline V gene sequence: CDR1 SGHTA, CDR2 FQGTGA. Here the CDR3 DNA reads TGTGCCAGCAGCCAAAGGGCTCTGGATGCAGACGAGCAGTACTTC. Amino acids: CASSQRALDADEQYF.

The chain uses TRBV7-8 and TRBJ2-3, with 7 nucleotides matching TRBD2. Trimming cost V 5 bases and J 1 base; bases outside gene matches: 6. The CDR3 covers 15 residues. Germline V gene sequence: CDR1 SGHVS, CDR2 FQNEAQ. DNA of the CDR3: TGTGCCAGCAGCGCACAAAGCGGGGGCACAGATACGCAGTATTTT. Encoded protein: CASSAQSGGTDTQYF. Combining the CDR3 with reference TRBV7-8 and TRBJ2-3 gives the whole variable domain GAGVSQSPRYKVAKRGQDVALRCDPISGHVSLFWYQQALGQGPEFLTYFQNEAQLDKSGLPSDRFFAERPEGSVSTLKIQRTQQEDSAVYLCASSAQSGGTDTQYFGPGTRLTVL.

The chain recombines TRBV5-1 with TRBJ2-7; D may be TRBD1 (6 bases). Trimming shortened V by 0 bases and J by 3 bases, and 13 bases separated the two germline ends. CDR1 is SGHRS, CDR2 YFSETQ, per germline. This CDR3 has 15 residues. CDR3 sequence: CASSLVRGHHYEQYF. The CDR3 DNA is TGCGCCAGCAGCTTGGTTCGGGGACACCACTACGAGCAGTACTTC.

The chain has TRBV27 and TRBJ1-6; weak D call: TRBD1 (5 bases). The V end was cut by 5 bases, the J end by 0 bases, with 8 bases between. The CDR3 length is 15 residues. Germline V gives CDR1 MNHEY, CDR2 SMNVEV (reference sequence). The CDR3 DNA reads as TGTGCCAGCAGTCCGGGGGACTCCTATAATTCACCCCTCCACTTT. Amino acid sequence: CASSPGDSYNSPLHF.

This chain uses TRBV6-5 with TRBJ2-7; no definite D call. CDR1 MNHEY and CDR2 SVGAGI come from the germline V gene. Trimming shortened V by 5 bases and J by 3 bases, and 11 bases separated the two germline ends. The CDR3 length is 13 residues. The CDR3 bases are TGTGCCAGCAGTCCGGGCCCCTACTACGAGCAGTACTTC. This translates into CASSPGPYYEQYF.

The chain has TRBV27 and TRBJ1-1, with D tentatively TRBD1 (5 bases). The CDR3 spans 13 residues. Trimming removed 4 bases at V and 5 bases at J, with 11 bases between. CDR1 is MNHEY, CDR2 SMNVEV, per germline (reference sequence). This CDR3 is CASSWRGWTEAFF. CDR3 nucleotides: TGTGCCAGCAGTTGGAGGGGCTGGACTGAAGCTTTCTTT.

The rearrangement uses TRBV18 and TRBJ1-5, with D possibly being TRBD1 (6 bases). The CDR3 length is 14 residues. Trimming removed 6 bases from V and 1 base from J, with 10 bases in between. Germline loops: CDR1 KGHSH, CDR2 LQKENI. The CDR3 coding sequence is TGTGCCAGCTCTCCCAGGGGAAGCAATCAGCCCCAGCATTTT. The encoded protein is CASSPRGSNQPQHF.

The chain combines TRBV28 with TRBJ1-5; no reliable D call. The V gene's germline CDR1 is MDHEN and CDR2 SYDVKM. This CDR3 has 14 amino acids. Trimming took off 5 bases at V and 5 bases at J, with 13 bases between the two ends. The CDR3 here is CASSRQVTYQPQHF. DNA for the CDR3: TGTGCCAGCAGTCGTCAGGTTACCTATCAGCCCCAGCATTTT.

CDR3 loop: CASSTTSGTIRGELFF. As DNA, the CDR3 is TGCGCCAGCAGCACAACTAGCGGGACCATTAGAGGGGAGCTGTTTTTT. The gene calls are TRBV5-1 and TRBJ2-2, with 10 bases matching TRBD2. V shed 4 bases and J 8 bases; nucleotides not matched to a gene: 11. This CDR3 has 16 amino acids. CDR1 is SGHRS, CDR2 YFSETQ, per germline.

The chain joins TRBV6-5 to TRBJ2-7; TRBD2 aligns across 12 bases. Germline V gene data show CDR1 as MNHEY and CDR2 as SVGAGI. CDR3 length equals 15 residues. V was clipped by 4 bases and J by 0 bases; unmatched bases: 1. CDR3: CASSSTSGGSYEQYF. The CDR3 DNA follows: TGTGCCAGCAGTTCGACTAGCGGGGGCTCCTACGAGCAGTACTTC.

The V gene is TRBV11-2, the J gene TRBJ1-1; D uncertain. The germline V and J ends were trimmed by 2 bases and 7 bases, with 14 bases remaining between them. The germline CDR1 and CDR2 sequences are SGHAT and FQNNGV. The CDR3 runs 14 residues. The CDR3 nucleotides read TGTGCCAGCAGCTTAATCCCGGACCCGGGTGAAGCTTTCTTT. Encoded protein: CASSLIPDPGEAFF.

This clone came up once. The chain is built from TRBV28 and TRBJ2-2, with no clear D. CDR3 length: 11 residues. The V end was cut by 1 base, the J end by 6 bases, with 0 bases between. Germline V CDR1 and CDR2: MDHEN, SYDVKM. CDR3 DNA sequence: TGTGCCAGCAGTTTATCCGGGGAGCTGTTTTTT. Its protein product is CASSLSGELFF.

This sequence joins TRBV4-2 and TRBJ2-7; TRBD2 agrees at 10 bases. Germline lookup yields CDR1 LGHNA and CDR2 YNFKEQ. This CDR3 has 15 amino acids. The V gene end was trimmed by 1 base and the J gene end by 3 bases; junction bases not matched to a gene: 3. The CDR3, as DNA: TGTGCCAGCAGCCAAGTAGTAGCGGGAGGCTACGAGCAGTACTTC. Encoded protein: CASSQVVAGGYEQYF.